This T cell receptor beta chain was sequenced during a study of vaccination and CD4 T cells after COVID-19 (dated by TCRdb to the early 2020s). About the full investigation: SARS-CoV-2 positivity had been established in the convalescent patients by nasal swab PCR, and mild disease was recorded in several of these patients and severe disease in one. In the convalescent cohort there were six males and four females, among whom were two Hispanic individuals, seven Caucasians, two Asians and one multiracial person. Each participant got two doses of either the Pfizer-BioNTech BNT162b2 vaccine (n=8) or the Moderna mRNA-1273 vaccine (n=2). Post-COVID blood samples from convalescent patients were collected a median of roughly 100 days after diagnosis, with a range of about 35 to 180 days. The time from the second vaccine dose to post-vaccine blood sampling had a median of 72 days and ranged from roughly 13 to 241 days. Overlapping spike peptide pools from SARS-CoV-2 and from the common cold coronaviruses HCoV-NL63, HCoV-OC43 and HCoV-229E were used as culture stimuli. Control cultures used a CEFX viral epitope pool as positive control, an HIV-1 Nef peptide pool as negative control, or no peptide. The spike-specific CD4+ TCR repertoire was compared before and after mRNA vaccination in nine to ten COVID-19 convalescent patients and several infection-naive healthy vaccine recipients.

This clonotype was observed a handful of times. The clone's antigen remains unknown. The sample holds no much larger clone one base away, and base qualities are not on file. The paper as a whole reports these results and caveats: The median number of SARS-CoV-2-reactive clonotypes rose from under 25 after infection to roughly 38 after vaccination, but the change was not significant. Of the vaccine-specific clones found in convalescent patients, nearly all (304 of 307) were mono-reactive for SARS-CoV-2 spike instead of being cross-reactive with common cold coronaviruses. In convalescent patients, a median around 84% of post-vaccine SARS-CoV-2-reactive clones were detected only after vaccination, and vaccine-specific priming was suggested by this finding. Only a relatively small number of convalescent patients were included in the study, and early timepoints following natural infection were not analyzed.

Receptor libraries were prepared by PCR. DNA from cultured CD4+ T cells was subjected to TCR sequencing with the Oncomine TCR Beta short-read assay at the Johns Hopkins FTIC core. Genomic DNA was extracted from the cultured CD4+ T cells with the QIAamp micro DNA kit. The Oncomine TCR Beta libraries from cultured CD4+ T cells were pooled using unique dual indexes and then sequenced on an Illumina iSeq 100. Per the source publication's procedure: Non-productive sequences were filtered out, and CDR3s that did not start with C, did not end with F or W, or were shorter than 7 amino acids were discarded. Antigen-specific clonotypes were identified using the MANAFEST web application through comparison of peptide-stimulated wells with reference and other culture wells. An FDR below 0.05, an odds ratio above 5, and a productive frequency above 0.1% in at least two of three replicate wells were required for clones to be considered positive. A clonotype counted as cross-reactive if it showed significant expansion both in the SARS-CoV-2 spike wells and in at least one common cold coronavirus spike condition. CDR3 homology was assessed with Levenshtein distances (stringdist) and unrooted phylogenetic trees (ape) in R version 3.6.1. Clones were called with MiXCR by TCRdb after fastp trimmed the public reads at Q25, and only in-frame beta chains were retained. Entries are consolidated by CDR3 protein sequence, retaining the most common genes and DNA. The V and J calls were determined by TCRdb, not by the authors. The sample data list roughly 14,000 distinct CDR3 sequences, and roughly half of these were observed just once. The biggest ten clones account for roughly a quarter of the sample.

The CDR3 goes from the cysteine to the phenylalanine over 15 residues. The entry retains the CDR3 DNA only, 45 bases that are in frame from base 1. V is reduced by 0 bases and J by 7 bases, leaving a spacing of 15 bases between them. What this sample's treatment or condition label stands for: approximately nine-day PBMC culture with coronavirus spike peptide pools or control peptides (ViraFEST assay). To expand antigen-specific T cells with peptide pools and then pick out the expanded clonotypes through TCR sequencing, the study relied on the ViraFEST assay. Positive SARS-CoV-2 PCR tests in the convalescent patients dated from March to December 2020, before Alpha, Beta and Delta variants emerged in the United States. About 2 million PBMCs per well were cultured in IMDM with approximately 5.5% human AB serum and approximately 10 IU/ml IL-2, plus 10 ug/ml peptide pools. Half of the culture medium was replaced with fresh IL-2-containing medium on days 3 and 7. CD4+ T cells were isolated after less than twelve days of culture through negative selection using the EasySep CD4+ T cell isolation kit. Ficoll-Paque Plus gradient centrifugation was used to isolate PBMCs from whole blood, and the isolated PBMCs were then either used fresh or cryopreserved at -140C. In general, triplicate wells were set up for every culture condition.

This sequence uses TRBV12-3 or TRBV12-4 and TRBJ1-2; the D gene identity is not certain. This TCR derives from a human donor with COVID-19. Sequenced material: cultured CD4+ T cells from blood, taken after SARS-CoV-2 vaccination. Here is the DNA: TGTGCCAGCAGTTTAGCGCGCAGGTCTCTTGGTGGCTACACCTTC. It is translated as CASSLARRSLGGYTF.